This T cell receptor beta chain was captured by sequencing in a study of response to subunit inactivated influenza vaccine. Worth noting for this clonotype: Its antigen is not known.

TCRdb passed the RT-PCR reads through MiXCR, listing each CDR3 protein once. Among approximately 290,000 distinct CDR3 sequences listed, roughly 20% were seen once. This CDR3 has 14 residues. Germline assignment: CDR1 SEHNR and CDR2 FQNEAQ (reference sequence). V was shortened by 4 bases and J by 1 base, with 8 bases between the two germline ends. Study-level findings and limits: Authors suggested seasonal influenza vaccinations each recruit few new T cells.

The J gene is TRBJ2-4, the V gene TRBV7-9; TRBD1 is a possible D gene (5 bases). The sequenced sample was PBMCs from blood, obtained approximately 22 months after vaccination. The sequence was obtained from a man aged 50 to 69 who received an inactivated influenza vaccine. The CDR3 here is CASSSQGAKNIQYF. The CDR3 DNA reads TGTGCCAGCAGCTCGCAGGGTGCCAAAAACATTCAGTACTTC.